Each of the 12 T cell receptor beta chains below was sequenced from the same sample in a study of blood T cell repertoires in COVID-19. Libraries were prepared by immunoSEQ multiplex PCR; TCRdb keeps only in-frame clonotypes and omits some of them. The table records over 150,000 clones, roughly 88% of them present only once. Sample: peripheral blood. These receptors were collected from a woman in her 40s with COVID-19, enrolled during active disease.

The chain couples TRBV7-9 to TRBJ2-1; TRBD2 matches 10 bases. This CDR3 spans 15 amino acids. The germline V gene encodes CDR1 SEHNR and CDR2 FQNEAQ (reference sequence). Germline trimming cut 5 bases from V and 5 bases from J; bases unmatched to any gene: 6. CDR3 sequence (DNA): TGTGCCAGCAGCCCTAGCGGGGGATTGCACAATGAGCAGTTCTTC. Its protein product is CASSPSGGLHNEQFF.

The chain has TRBV2 and TRBJ1-4, with TRBD1 identical over 8 bases. The J segment lost 8 bases and the V segment lost 5 bases, leaving 1 base of the junction unmatched. The CDR3 has 12 amino acids. The germline gives CDR1 SNHLY, CDR2 FYNNEI. CDR3 loop: CASSYRGEKLFF. The DNA of the CDR3 is TGTGCCAGCAGTTACAGGGGGGAAAAACTGTTTTTT.

V is TRBV7-9 and J is TRBJ1-1; D uncertain. In germline, CDR1 is SEHNR, CDR2 FQNEAQ (reference sequence). V lost 1 base and J lost 1, with 10 bases in between. This CDR3 has 15 residues. The CDR3 loop reads CASSLEENPNTEAFF. CDR3 nucleotides: TGTGCCAGCAGCTTAGAGGAGAACCCGAACACTGAAGCTTTCTTT.

This clone was seen only a few times. The genes are TRBV24-1 and TRBJ2-1; 9 bases are shared with TRBD1. The germline V gene has CDR1 KGHDR and CDR2 SFDVKD. V shed 4 bases and J 1 base; nucleotides not matched to a gene: 7. This CDR3 contains 17 residues. This CDR3 is CATSDHWTGVSYNEQFF. CDR3 DNA sequence: TGTGCCACCAGTGACCACTGGACAGGGGTGTCCTACAATGAGCAGTTCTTC.

The chain employs TRBV27 and TRBJ1-2; D is unresolved. The CDR3 has 13 residues. The germline V and J ends were trimmed by 5 bases and 6 bases, with 13 bases remaining between them. Germline V CDR1 and CDR2: MNHEY, SMNVEV (reference sequence). CDR3 DNA sequence: TGTGCCAGCAGTGCACAATTGTCCCATGGCTACACCTTC. Amino acid sequence: CASSAQLSHGYTF.

A few counts support this clone. The rearrangement uses TRBV11-3 and TRBJ2-7, with 10 nucleotides matching TRBD1. CDR1 is SGHNT, CDR2 YENEEA, per germline. With V trimmed by 6 bases and J by 2 bases, 7 bases remained unmatched. This CDR3 contains 15 residues. CDR3 residues: CASSSRDRGPYEQYF. In nucleotides, the CDR3 is TGTGCCAGCAGTTCCCGGGACAGGGGCCCCTACGAGCAGTACTTC.

The rearrangement uses TRBV6-5 and TRBJ1-1; D may be TRBD1 (5 bases). The CDR3 is 14 residues long. CDR1 and CDR2 (germline): MNHEY, SVGAGI. V dropped 2 bases and J dropped 0 bases, with 7 bases sitting between them. The CDR3 spells CASSYGAVNTEAFF. The CDR3 nucleotides are TGTGCCAGCAGTTACGGGGCCGTGAACACTGAAGCTTTCTTT.

The rearrangement joins TRBV18 to TRBJ1-1; D unresolved. The CDR3 totals 15 residues. The germline gives CDR1 KGHSH, CDR2 LQKENI. V lost 0 bases and J lost 10, with 18 bases in between. CDR3 DNA sequence: TGTGCCAGCTCACCACCGACCGTGGACTCCGAAGGAGCTTTCTTT. Its protein is CASSPPTVDSEGAFF.

The chain combines TRBV18 with TRBJ1-6; TRBD1 agrees at 9 bases. The CDR3 consists of 16 residues. CDR1 and CDR2 from the germline V gene are KGHSH and LQKENI. The V segment lost 3 bases and the J segment 9 bases; nucleotides outside the gene matches: 9. The CDR3 region is CASSPGQGSVGSPLHF. The CDR3 coding sequence is TGTGCCAGCTCACCGGGACAGGGAAGCGTCGGTTCACCCCTCCACTTT.

This chain joins TRBV6-2 or TRBV6-3 and TRBJ2-4; D gene ambiguous. From germline, CDR1 is MNHEY and CDR2 SVGEGT. CDR3 length: 13 residues. V lost 2 bases and J 12 bases, leaving 14 bases between the germline ends. In DNA form, the CDR3 reads TGTGCCAGCAGTTACAGCCAAAGAAGCACTCAGTACTTC. It codes for CASSYSQRSTQYF.

The chain carries TRBV6-5 and TRBJ2-5; 7 bases agree with TRBD2. CDR3 length equals 13 residues. Germline-derived CDR1 and CDR2 are MNHEY and SVGAGI. V lost 6 bases and J lost 1; bases outside the gene matches: 2. The CDR3 spells CASSRTSQETQYF. CDR3 sequence (DNA): TGTGCCAGCAGCAGGACTAGCCAAGAGACCCAGTACTTC.

V is TRBV15 and J is TRBJ2-7; the match to TRBD2 covers 9 bases. The germline V gene has CDR1 LNHNV and CDR2 YYDKDF (reference sequence). CDR3 length: 15 amino acids. J lost 6 bases, V lost 1 base, and 7 bases had no gene match. CDR3 sequence: CATSRVSSGSGEQYF. The DNA for the CDR3 is TGTGCCACCAGCAGAGTGAGTAGCGGGAGTGGCGAGCAGTACTTC.